These 9 T cell receptor beta chains were all obtained from the same sample, sequenced in a study of blood T cell repertoires in COVID-19 (dated by TCRdb to about 2020). Libraries came from the immunoSEQ multiplex PCR assay. TCRdb holds this immuneACCESS table with in-frame rearrangements only. Some clones are missing; in checked studies, unresolved V genes explain under half, and the rest has no known cause. Recorded for this sample are 200,000 to 250,000 clones; approximately 82% of them occurred a single time. The biggest ten clones account for roughly an eighth of the sample. The sequenced material came from peripheral blood. The receptor source for this set is a human donor in a cohort sampled during active COVID-19.

This chain links TRBV19 with TRBJ1-4; tentative D call: TRBD1 (5 bases). The ends were cut back, 3 bases at V and 6 bases at J, with 17 bases in the middle. The CDR3 is 16 residues long. The germline gives CDR1 LNHDA, CDR2 SQIVND (reference sequence). CDR3 DNA sequence: TGTGCCAGTAGTATTGGGGCTGGGGTCGTGGATGAAAAACTGTTTTTT. Its translation is CASSIGAGVVDEKLFF.

The rearrangement links TRBV6-5 to TRBJ2-2; D unclear. The germline V and J ends were trimmed by 0 bases and 2 bases, with 7 bases remaining between them. Germline V CDR1 and CDR2: MNHEY, SVGAGI. The CDR3 contains 15 residues. The CDR3 protein is CASSYSRPNTGELFF. CDR3 coding DNA: TGTGCCAGCAGTTACTCGAGGCCAAACACCGGGGAGCTGTTTTTT.

This chain links TRBV7-9 with TRBJ1-4, with D possibly being TRBD1 (5 bases). CDR3 length: 12 residues. V lost 5 bases, J lost 11 bases, and 12 bases lay in between. Germline values: CDR1 SEHNR, CDR2 FQNEAQ (reference sequence). This CDR3 reads CASSPGQGKLFF. The CDR3 DNA follows: TGTGCCAGCAGCCCCGGACAAGGTAAACTGTTTTTT.

The chain is built from TRBV27 and TRBJ2-6; TRBD1 matches 9 bases. With 5 bases clipped from V and 0 bases from J, the junction kept 5 bases outside the gene matches. This CDR3 region has 17 residues. Looked up from germline, CDR1 is MNHEY and CDR2 is SMNVEV (reference sequence). CDR3 protein: CASSEDRGSSGANVLTF. CDR3 DNA: TGTGCCAGCAGTGAGGACAGGGGAAGCTCTGGGGCCAACGTCCTGACTTTC.

The rearrangement links TRBV19 to TRBJ1-6; tentative D call: TRBD1 (5 bases). V gave up 3 bases and J gave up 0 bases, with 12 bases separating them. CDR1 and CDR2 (germline): LNHDA, SQIVND (reference sequence). CDR3 length equals 17 residues. CDR3 region: CASSIRDGSSYNSPLHF. CDR3 bases: TGTGCCAGTAGTATTCGGGACGGGAGCTCCTATAATTCACCCCTCCACTTT. Looking up the rest from reference TRBV19 and TRBJ1-6 gives the full variable domain: DGGITQSPKYLFRKEGQNVTLSCEQNLNHDAMYWYRQDPGQGLRLIYYSQIVNDFQKGDIAEGYSVSREKKESFPLTVTSAQKNPTAFYLCASSIRDGSSYNSPLHFGNGTRLTVT.

As regards this clone: It is likely a read error, because the conserved phenylalanine at the end of the CDR3 is missing. This chain uses TRBV7-9 with TRBJ1-2; TRBD1 matches 7 bases. Looked up from germline, CDR1 is SEHNR and CDR2 is FQNEAQ (reference sequence). There are 15 residues in the CDR3. Trimming cost V 5 bases and J 4 bases; bases outside gene matches: 10. The CDR3 protein is CASSASSGTAYGYTL. For the CDR3, the DNA is TGTGCCAGCAGCGCGTCATCCGGGACAGCCTATGGCTACACCCTC.

The chain employs TRBV5-6 and TRBJ2-7; a weak D match, TRBD2 (5 bases). The CDR3 is made up of 13 amino acids. Deletions cut 3 bases from V and 0 bases from J, with 7 bases between. The V gene's germline CDR1 is SGHDT and CDR2 YYEEEE. The CDR3 bases are TGTGCCAGCAGCTCGACTATCTCCTACGAGCAGTACTTC. Encoded protein: CASSSTISYEQYF.

The CDR3 DNA reads as TGTGCCACCAGTGATTCCAGTGCTAATCAGCCCCAGCATTTT. Protein sequence: CATSDSSANQPQHF. The chain joins TRBV24-1 to TRBJ1-5; D gene ambiguous. Germline CDR1 KGHDR, CDR2 SFDVKD. The CDR3 runs 14 residues. Trimming took 2 bases from V and 4 from J, leaving 8 bases between them.

This rearrangement joins TRBV19 to TRBJ2-3; tentative D call: TRBD2 (6 bases). The germline V gene encodes CDR1 LNHDA and CDR2 SQIVND (reference sequence). This CDR3 comprises 15 residues. V shed 5 bases and J shed 0 bases, with 12 bases lying between them. The CDR3 DNA reads as TGTGCCAGTAGTCCTAGGGGACTGAGCACAGATACGCAGTATTTT. It encodes CASSPRGLSTDTQYF.